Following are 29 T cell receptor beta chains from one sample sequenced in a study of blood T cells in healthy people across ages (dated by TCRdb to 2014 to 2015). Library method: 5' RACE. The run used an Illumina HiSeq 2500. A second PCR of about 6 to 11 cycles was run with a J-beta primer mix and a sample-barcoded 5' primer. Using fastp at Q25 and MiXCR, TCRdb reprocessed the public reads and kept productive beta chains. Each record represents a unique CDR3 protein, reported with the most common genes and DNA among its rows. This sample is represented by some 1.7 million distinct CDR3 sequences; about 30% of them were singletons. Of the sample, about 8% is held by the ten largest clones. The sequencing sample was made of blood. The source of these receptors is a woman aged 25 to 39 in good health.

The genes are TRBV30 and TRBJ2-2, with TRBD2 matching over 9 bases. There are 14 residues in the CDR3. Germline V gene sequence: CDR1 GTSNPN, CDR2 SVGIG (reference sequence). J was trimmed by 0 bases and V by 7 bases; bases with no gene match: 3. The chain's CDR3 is CASRTSANTGELFF. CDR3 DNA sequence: TGTGCCTCCCGGACTAGCGCGAACACCGGGGAGCTGTTTTTT.

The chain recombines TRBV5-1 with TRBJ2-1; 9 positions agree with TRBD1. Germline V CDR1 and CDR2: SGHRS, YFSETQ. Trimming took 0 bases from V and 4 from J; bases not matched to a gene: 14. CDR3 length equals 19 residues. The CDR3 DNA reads TGCGCCAGCAGCTTGGCGGGACAGGGCCGGGTATCGCTATACAATGAGCAGTTCTTC. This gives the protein CASSLAGQGRVSLYNEQFF.

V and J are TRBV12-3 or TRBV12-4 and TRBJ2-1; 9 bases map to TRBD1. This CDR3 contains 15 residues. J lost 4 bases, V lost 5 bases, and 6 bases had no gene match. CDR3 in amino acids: CASSLDRGLYNEQFF. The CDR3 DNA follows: TGTGCCAGCAGTCTGGACAGGGGACTTTACAATGAGCAGTTCTTC.

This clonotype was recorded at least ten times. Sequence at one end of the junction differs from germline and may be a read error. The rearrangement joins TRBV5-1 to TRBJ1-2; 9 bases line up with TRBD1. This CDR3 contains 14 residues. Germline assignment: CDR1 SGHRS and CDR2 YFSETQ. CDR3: CASSLGQGTYGYTF. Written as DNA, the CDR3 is TGTGCCAGCAGTTTAGGACAGGGGACGTATGGCTACACCTTC.

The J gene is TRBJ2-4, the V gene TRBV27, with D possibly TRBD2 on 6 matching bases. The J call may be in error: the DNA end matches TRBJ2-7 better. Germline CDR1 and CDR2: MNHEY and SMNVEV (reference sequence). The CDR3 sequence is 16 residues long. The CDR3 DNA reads TGTGCCAGCAGTTTATCACTACCGGGGGTAACCTACGAGCAGTACTTC. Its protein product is CASSLSLPGVTYEQYF.

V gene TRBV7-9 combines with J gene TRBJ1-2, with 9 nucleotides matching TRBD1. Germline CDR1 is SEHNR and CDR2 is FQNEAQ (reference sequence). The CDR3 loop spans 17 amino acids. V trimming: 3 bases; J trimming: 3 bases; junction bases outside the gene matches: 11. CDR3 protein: CASSLHKQGAQYYGYTF. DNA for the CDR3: TGTGCCAGCAGCTTGCATAAACAGGGGGCGCAATACTATGGCTACACCTTC.

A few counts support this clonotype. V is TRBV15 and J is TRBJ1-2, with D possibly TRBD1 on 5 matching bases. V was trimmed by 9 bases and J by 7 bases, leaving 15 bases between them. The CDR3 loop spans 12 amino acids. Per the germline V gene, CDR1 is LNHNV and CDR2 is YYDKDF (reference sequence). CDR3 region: CATSTGTGGYTF. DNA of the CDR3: TGTGCCACTTCAACCGGGACGGGTGGCTACACCTTC.

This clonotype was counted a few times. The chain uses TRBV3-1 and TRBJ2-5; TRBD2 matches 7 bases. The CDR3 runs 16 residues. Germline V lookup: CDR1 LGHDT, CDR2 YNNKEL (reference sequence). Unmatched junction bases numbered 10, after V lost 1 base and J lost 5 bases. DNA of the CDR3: TGTGCCAGCAGCCAAGCTGGATGGACTAGTAGGGAGACCCAGTACTTC. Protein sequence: CASSQAGWTSRETQYF.

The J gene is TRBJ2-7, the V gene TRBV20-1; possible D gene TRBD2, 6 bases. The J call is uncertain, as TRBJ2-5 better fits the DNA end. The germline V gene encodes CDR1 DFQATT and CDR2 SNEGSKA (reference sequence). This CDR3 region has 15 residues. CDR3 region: CSASVRGYMQETQYF. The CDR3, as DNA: TGCAGTGCTAGCGTTCGGGGGTATATGCAAGAGACCCAGTACTTC.

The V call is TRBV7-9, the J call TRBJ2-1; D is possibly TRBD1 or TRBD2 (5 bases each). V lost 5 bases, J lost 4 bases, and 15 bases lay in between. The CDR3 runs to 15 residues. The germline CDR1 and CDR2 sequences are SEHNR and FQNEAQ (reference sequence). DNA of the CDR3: TGTGCCAGCAGCCTAGGGGAGACGGTGTACAATGAGCAGTTCTTC. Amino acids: CASSLGETVYNEQFF.

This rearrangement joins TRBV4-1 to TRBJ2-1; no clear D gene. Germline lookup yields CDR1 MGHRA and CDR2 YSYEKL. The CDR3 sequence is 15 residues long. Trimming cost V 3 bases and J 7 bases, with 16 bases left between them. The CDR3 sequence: CASSQIMYLGNEQFF. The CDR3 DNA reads TGCGCCAGCAGCCAGATAATGTACTTGGGGAATGAGCAGTTCTTC.

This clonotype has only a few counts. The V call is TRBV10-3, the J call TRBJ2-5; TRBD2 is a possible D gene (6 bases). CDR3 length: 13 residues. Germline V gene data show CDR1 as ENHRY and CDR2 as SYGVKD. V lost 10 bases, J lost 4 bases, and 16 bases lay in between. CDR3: CASGWGDRETQYF. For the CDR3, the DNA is TGTGCCAGCGGGTGGGGGGATCGAGAGACCCAGTACTTC.

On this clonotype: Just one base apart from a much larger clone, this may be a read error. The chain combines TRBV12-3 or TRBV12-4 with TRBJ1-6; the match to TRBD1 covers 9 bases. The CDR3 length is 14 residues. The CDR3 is CASSRDRADSPPHF. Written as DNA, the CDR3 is TGTGCCAGCAGTCGGGACAGGGCAGATTCACCCCCCCACTTT.

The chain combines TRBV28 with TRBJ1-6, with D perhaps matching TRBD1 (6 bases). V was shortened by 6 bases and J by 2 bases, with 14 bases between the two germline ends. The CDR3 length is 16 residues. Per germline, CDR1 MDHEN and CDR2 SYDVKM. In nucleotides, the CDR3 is TGTGCCAGCAGCTTCCAGGGGTCCCCCTATAATTCACCCCTCCACTTT. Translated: CASSFQGSPYNSPLHF.

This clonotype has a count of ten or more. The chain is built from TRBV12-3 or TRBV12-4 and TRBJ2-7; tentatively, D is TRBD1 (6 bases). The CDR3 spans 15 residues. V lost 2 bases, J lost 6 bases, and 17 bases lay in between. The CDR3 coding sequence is TGTGCCAGCAGTTTAAGGACAGATGGGCCTGTCGAGCAGTACTTC. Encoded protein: CASSLRTDGPVEQYF.

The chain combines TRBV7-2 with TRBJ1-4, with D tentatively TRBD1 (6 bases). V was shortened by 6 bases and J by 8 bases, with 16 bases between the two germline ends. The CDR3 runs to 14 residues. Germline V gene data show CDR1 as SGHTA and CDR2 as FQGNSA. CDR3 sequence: CASRRGTVDEKLFF. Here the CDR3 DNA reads TGTGCCAGCAGAAGGGGGACGGTGGACGAAAAACTGTTTTTT.

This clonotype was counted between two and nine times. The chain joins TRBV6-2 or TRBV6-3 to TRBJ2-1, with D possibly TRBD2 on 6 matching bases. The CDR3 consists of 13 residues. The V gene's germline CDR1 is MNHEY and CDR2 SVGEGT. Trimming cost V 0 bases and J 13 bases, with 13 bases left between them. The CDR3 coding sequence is TGTGCCAGCAGTTACTCGACTCGGGAGACCCAGTTCTTC. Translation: CASSYSTRETQFF.

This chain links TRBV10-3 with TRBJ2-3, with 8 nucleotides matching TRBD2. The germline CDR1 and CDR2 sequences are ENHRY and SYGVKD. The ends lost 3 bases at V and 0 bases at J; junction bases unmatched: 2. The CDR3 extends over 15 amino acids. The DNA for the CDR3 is TGTGCCATCAGTGAACTAGCGGCTAGCACAGATACGCAGTATTTT. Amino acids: CAISELAASTDTQYF.

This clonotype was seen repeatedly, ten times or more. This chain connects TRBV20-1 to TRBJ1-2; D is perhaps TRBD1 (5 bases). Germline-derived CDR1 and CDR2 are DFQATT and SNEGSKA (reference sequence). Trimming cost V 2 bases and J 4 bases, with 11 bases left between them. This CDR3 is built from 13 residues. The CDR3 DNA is TGCAGTGCTAGACAGGGTATCTCCTATGGCTACACCTTC. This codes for CSARQGISYGYTF.

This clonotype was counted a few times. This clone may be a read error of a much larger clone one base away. As DNA, the CDR3 is TGCGGCGTTGTCAGAGCGGAGGGGGGCAATGAGCAGTTCTTC. Its translation is CGVVRAEGGNEQFF. The chain carries TRBV29-1 and TRBJ2-1; D is perhaps TRBD1 or TRBD2 (6 bases each). This CDR3 is 14 amino acids long. The germline V gene has CDR1 SQVTM and CDR2 ANQGSEA.

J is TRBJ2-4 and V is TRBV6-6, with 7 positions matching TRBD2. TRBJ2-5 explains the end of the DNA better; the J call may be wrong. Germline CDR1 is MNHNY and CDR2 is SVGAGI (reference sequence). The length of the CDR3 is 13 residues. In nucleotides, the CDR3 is TGTGCCAGCAGTGGGGGGGAGCTGGCGACCCAGTACTTC. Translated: CASSGGELATQYF.

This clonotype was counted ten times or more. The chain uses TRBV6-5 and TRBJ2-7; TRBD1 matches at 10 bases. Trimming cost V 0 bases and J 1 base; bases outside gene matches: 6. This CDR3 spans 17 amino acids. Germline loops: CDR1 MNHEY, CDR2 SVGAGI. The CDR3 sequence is CASSYSRQGAVSYEQYF. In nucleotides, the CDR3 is TGTGCCAGCAGTTACTCGCGACAGGGGGCCGTGTCCTACGAGCAGTACTTC.

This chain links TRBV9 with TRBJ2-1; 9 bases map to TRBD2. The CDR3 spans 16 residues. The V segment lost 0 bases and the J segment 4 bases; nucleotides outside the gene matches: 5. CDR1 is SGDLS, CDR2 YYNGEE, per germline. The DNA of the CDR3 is TGTGCCAGCAGCGTAGGGGGCGGGAGGGCGTACAATGAGCAGTTCTTC. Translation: CASSVGGGRAYNEQFF.

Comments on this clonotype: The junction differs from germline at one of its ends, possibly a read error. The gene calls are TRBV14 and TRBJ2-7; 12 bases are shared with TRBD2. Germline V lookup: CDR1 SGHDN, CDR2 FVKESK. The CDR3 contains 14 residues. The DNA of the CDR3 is TGTGCCAGCAACCAAGGACTAGCGGGATACGAGCAGTACTTC. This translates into CASNQGLAGYEQYF. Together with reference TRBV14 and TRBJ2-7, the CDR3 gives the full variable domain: EAGVTQFPSHSVIEKGQTVTLRCDPISGHDNLYWYRRVMGKEIKFLLHFVKESKQDESGMPNNRFLAERTGGTYSTLKVQPAELEDSGVYFCASNQGLAGYEQYFGPGTRLTVT.

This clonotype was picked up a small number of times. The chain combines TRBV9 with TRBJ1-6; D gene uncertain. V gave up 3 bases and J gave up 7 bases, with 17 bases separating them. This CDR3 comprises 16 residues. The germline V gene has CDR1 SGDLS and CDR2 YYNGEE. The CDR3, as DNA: TGTGCCAGCAGCGCTCGACCCGGGATCTTAAATTCACCCCTCCACTTT. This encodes CASSARPGILNSPLHF.

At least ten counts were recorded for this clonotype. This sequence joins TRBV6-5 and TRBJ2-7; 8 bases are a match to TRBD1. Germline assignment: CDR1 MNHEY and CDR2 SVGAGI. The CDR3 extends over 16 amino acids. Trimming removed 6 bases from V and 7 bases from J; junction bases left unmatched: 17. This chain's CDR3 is CASSMDRVGFRGEQYF. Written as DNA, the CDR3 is TGTGCCAGCAGCATGGACAGGGTTGGTTTTCGTGGGGAGCAGTACTTC.

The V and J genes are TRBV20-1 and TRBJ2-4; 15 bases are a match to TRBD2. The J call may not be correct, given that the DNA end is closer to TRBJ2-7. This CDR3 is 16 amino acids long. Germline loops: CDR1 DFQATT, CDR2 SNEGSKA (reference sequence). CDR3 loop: CSARRGTSGGTYEQYF. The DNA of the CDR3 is TGCAGTGCCAGACGCGGGACTAGCGGGGGGACCTACGAGCAGTACTTC.

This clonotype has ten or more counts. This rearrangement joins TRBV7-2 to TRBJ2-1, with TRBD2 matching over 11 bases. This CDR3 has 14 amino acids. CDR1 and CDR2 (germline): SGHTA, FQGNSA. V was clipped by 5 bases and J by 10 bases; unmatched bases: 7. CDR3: CASSPILAGGEQFF. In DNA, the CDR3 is TGTGCCAGCAGCCCTATCCTAGCGGGGGGAGAGCAGTTCTTC.

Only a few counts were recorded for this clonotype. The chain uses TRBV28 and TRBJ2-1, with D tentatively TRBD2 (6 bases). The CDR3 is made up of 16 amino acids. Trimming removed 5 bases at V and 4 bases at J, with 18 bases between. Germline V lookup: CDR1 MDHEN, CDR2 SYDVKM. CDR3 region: CASSPDRRGGYNEQFF. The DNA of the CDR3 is TGTGCCAGCAGTCCCGACCGGAGGGGCGGATACAATGAGCAGTTCTTC. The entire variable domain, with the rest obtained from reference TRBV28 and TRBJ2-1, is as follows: DVKVTQSSRYLVKRTGEKVFLECVQDMDHENMFWYRQDPGLGLRLIYFSYDVKMKEKGDIPEGYSVSREKKERFSLILESASTNQTSMYLCASSPDRRGGYNEQFFGPGTRLTVL.